The present entry profiles one TCR beta chain with its context. The antigen is not known. Read sequence stops 3 residues before the CDR3 end, and the germline J gene provides the missing end. Generated by immunoSEQ multiplex PCR, the TCRdb table keeps only in-frame clones and is missing some. Its table lists some 41,000 clones. The data were taken from a study of T cells in women clearing cervical HPV infection. Study at large: No precancer developed; the control's incident HPV16 infection cleared within 12 months. Case blood drawn at lesion detection; control blood after infection cleared. Case blood was drawn a median about 150 days after lesion detection. Study findings and constraints: Richness differences could reflect unmeasured T-cell content per sample.

V lost 6 bases, J lost 6 bases, and 11 bases stayed unmatched. Germline V gene data show CDR1 as SNHLY and CDR2 as FYNNEI. This CDR3 spans 15 amino acids. V gene TRBV2 combines with J gene TRBJ1-5; the match to TRBD1 covers 7 bases. Sequenced sample: blood buffy coat. The source is a woman aged 18-70 years with a cervical HPV16 infection that either progressed to CIN3+ or cleared (not recorded which). The CDR3 sequence is CASRPRGTAGQPQHF. CDR3 DNA, as far as it was read: TGTGCCAGCAGACCTCGGGGGACAGCGGGTCAGCCC.